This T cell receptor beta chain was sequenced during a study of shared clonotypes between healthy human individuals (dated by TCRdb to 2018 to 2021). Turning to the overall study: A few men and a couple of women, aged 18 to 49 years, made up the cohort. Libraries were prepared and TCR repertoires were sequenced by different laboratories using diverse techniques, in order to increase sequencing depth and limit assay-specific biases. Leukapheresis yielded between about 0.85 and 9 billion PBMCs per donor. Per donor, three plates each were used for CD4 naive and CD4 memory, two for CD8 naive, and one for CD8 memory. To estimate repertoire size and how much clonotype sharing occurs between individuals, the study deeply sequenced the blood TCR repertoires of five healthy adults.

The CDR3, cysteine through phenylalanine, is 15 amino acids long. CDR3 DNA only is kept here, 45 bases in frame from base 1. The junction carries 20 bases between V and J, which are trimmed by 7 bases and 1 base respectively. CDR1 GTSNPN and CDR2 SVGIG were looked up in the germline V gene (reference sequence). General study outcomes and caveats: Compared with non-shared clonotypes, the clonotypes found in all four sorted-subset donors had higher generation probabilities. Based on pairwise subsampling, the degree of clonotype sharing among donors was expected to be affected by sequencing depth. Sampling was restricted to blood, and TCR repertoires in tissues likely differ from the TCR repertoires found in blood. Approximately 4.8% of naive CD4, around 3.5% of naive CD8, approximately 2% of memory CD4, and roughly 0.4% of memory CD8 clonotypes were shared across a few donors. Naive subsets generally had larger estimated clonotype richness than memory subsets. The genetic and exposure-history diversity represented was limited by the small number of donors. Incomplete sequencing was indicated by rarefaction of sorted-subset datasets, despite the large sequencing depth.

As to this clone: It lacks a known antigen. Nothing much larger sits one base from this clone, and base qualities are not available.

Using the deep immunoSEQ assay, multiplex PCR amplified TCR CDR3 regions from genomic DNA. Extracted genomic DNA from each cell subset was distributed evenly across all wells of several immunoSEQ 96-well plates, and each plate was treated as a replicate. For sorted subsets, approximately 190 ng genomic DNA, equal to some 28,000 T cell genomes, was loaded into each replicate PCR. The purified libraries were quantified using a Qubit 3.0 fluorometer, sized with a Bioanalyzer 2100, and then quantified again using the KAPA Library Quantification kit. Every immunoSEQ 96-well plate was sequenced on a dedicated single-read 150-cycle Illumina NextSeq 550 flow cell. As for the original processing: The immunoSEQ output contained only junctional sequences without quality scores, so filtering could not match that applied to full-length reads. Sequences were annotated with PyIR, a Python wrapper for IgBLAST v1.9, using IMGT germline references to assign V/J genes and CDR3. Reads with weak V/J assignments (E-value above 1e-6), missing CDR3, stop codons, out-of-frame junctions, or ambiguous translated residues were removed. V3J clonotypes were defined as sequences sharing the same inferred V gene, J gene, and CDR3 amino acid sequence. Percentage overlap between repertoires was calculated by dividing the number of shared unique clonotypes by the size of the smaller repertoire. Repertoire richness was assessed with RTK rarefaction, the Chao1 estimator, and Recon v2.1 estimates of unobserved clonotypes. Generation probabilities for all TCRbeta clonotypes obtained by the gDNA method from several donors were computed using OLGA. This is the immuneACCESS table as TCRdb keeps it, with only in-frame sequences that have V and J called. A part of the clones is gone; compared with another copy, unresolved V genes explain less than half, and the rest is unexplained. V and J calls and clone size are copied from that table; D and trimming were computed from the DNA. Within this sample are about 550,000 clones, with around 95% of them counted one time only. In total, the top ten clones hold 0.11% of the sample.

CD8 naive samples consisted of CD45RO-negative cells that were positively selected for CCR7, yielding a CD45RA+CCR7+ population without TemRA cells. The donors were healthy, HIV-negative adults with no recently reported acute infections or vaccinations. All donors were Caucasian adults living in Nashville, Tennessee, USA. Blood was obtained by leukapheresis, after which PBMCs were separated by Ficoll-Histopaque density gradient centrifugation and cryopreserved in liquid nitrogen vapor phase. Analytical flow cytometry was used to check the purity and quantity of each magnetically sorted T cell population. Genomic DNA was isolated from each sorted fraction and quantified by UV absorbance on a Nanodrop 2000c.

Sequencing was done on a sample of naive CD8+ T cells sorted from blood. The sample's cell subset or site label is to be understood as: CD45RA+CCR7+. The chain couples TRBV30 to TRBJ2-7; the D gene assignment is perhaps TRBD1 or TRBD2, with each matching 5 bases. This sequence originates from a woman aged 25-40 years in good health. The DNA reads TGTGCCTCGGGACGGACCTTTGGCTTTTCCTACGAGCAGTACTTC. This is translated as CASGRTFGFSYEQYF. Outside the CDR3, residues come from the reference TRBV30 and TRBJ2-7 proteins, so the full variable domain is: SQTIHQWPATLVQPVGSPLSLECTVEGTSNPNLYWYRQAAGRGLQLLFYSVGIGQISSEVPQNLSASRPQDRQFILSSKKLLLSDSGFYLCASGRTFGFSYEQYFGPGTRLTVT.